The present T cell receptor beta chain was sequenced within a study of response to subunit inactivated influenza vaccine. Study results and caveats: Authors suggested that a seasonal influenza vaccination recruits few new T cells each time.

A single record per CDR3 protein comes from TCRdb applying MiXCR to the RT-PCR reads. There are roughly 780,000 distinct CDR3 sequences in the sample; approximately 17% occur only once, and approximately 11% lies in the top ten. In the case of this clonotype: Its specificity is not known.

Germline-derived CDR1 and CDR2 are MNHEY and SMNVEV (reference sequence). The CDR3 contains 14 residues. The germline V and J ends were trimmed by 5 bases and 1 base, with 11 bases remaining between them. This receptor was identified in a man in his forties or fifties who received an inactivated influenza vaccine. The sample consisted of PBMCs from blood, taken 5 days after vaccination. The chain employs TRBV27 and TRBJ1-2; a weak D match, TRBD1 (6 bases). CDR3 bases: TGTGCCAGCAGTCTCACCAGGGGTAACTATGGCTACACCTTC. The encoded protein is CASSLTRGNYGYTF.